The 29 T cell receptor beta chains presented below share a single source sample, sequenced in a study of Ad26.COV2.S vaccination and SARS-CoV-2 variants. The treatment was: around 19 received Ad26.COV2.S at low or high dose, single or two shots; several received placebo; per-sample allocation not given. Each sample was drawn 63 days after the first injection (of vaccine or placebo). The assay was immunoSEQ multiplex PCR, and TCRdb's table has in-frame clones only and misses some. Here the sample spans 450,000 to 550,000 clones, roughly nine tenths being singletons. Specimen: peripheral blood, collected in a trial of Ad26.COV2.S vaccine versus placebo. The receptors were sampled from a person aged 18-65 years who received the Ad26.COV2.S COVID-19 vaccine or a placebo.

A few counts support this clone. The chain links TRBV10-3 to TRBJ1-2, with a possible D match to TRBD1 (6 bases). Trimming removed 7 bases from V and 9 bases from J, with 18 bases in between. Germline assignment: CDR1 ENHRY and CDR2 SYGVKD. This CDR3 is 13 amino acids long. CDR3 sequence reads: CAINNRDAESYTF. As DNA, the CDR3 is TGTGCCATCAACAACAGGGATGCTGAAAGCTACACCTTC.

V and J are TRBV7-9 and TRBJ2-7; a possible D gene is TRBD2 (6 bases). Deletions cut 0 bases from V and 0 bases from J, with 15 bases between. The CDR3 is 17 amino acids. CDR1 is SEHNR, CDR2 FQNEAQ, per germline (reference sequence). CDR3 amino acids: CASSLALRGYGSYEQYF. CDR3 nucleotide sequence: TGTGCCAGCAGCTTAGCGTTACGGGGGTACGGCTCCTACGAGCAGTACTTC.

This chain joins TRBV3-1 (or the pseudogene TRBV3-2) and TRBJ2-6; the D gene is possibly TRBD1 (5 bases). This CDR3 spans 16 amino acids. Deletions cut 0 bases from V and 4 bases from J, with 10 bases between. Looked up from germline, CDR1 is LGHDT and CDR2 is YNNKEL (reference sequence). CDR3 in amino acids: CASSQDGASGANVLTF. CDR3 DNA sequence: TGTGCCAGCAGCCAAGATGGGGCTTCCGGGGCCAACGTCCTGACTTTC.

The rearrangement uses TRBV2 and TRBJ2-2, with D unresolved. Germline CDR1 and CDR2: SNHLY and FYNNEI. Trimming removed 2 bases at V and 4 bases at J, with 17 bases between. The CDR3 has 17 residues. CDR3: CASSEYGRPGGTGELFF. The CDR3 nucleotides are TGTGCCAGCAGTGAATATGGCAGGCCGGGTGGCACCGGGGAGCTGTTTTTT.

The chain couples TRBV9 to TRBJ1-6, with D unclear. Germline values: CDR1 SGDLS, CDR2 YYNGEE. Trimming cost V 0 bases and J 7 bases, with 11 bases left between them. The CDR3 has 15 residues. CDR3 nucleotide sequence: TGTGCCAGCAGCGTAGACCCTCACCCAAATTCACCCCTCCACTTT. Protein sequence: CASSVDPHPNSPLHF.

The CDR3 is CASSYTPYGYTF. CDR3 DNA: TGTGCCAGCAGTTACACCCCCTATGGCTACACCTTC. The chain employs TRBV6-2 or TRBV6-3 and TRBJ1-2; no clear D gene. Trimming stripped 2 bases from V and 4 bases from J, with 5 bases between. Per the germline V gene, CDR1 is MNHEY and CDR2 is SVGEGT. CDR3 size: 12 residues.

The chain joins TRBV3-1 (or the pseudogene TRBV3-2) to TRBJ2-3; 7 bases match TRBD1. V was pared by 3 bases and J by 7 bases, with 13 bases of the junction left unmatched. Per germline, CDR1 LGHDT and CDR2 YNNKEL (reference sequence). This CDR3 is 16 amino acids long. The CDR3 reads CASSHRQGLRPYTQYF. In DNA, the CDR3 is TGTGCCAGCAGCCACAGACAGGGATTAAGGCCTTATACGCAGTATTTT.

V usage is TRBV21-1 and J usage is TRBJ1-2. TRBV21-1 is shown as a pseudogene. This CDR3 spans 14 amino acids. The CDR3 bases are TGTGCCAGCAGCATAGCAGGGCAGTCAGGATGCTACACCTTC. This codes for CASSIAGQSGCYTF.

The count of this clone is one. The chain carries TRBV24-1 and TRBJ2-2; D is undetermined. The germline gives CDR1 KGHDR, CDR2 SFDVKD. Trimming took 7 bases from V and 6 from J, leaving 8 bases between them. There are 12 residues in the CDR3. This chain's CDR3 is CATRRPPGELFF. The CDR3 DNA sequence: TGTGCCACCAGAAGGCCCCCCGGGGAGCTGTTTTTT.

V is TRBV27 and J is TRBJ2-7; TRBD1 agrees at 9 bases. CDR3 size: 15 residues. Trimming took 5 bases from V and 5 from J; bases not matched to a gene: 10. Looked up from germline, CDR1 is MNHEY and CDR2 is SMNVEV (reference sequence). The CDR3 region has the DNA TGTGCCAGCAGTCACCTGGGACAGGGAGGTAACGAGCAGTACTTC. This codes for CASSHLGQGGNEQYF.

Note on this clone: In the same sample, other DNA sequences code for this CDR3. The V and J genes are TRBV5-1 and TRBJ2-5; D remains unclear. CDR1 is SGHRS and CDR2 is YFSETQ in the germline V gene. V was clipped by 0 bases and J by 2 bases, with 8 bases between them. The CDR3 spans 14 residues. The CDR3 is CASSLVPGQETQYF. The CDR3 DNA sequence: TGCGCCAGCAGCTTGGTTCCAGGACAAGAGACCCAGTACTTC.

The table lists this clone with a few counts. The V call is TRBV2, the J call TRBJ1-1; 10 bases align to TRBD1. Germline loops: CDR1 SNHLY, CDR2 FYNNEI. The CDR3 loop spans 16 amino acids. The trim removed 4 bases at V and 5 bases at J, leaving 10 bases unmatched. The CDR3 bases are TGTGCCAGCAGTGGGACAGGGGGGATAAGGGTGACTGAAGCTTTCTTT. Its protein product is CASSGTGGIRVTEAFF.

The chain has TRBV6-5 and TRBJ1-6; D gene uncertain. The V and J ends lost 0 bases and 10 bases respectively, with 13 bases between them. The CDR3 length is 15 residues. CDR1 MNHEY and CDR2 SVGAGI come from the germline V gene. The CDR3: CASSYSAGGESPLHF. The CDR3 DNA reads TGTGCCAGCAGTTACTCAGCAGGAGGAGAATCACCCCTCCACTTT.

The chain recombines TRBV30 with TRBJ1-5; a possible D gene is TRBD1 (6 bases). Germline V gives CDR1 GTSNPN, CDR2 SVGIG (reference sequence). CDR3 length equals 15 residues. V lost 0 bases, J lost 7 bases, and 16 bases lay in between. CDR3 DNA: TGTGCCTGGAGTGTACGAACGGGGGGCGACCAGCCCCAGCATTTT. Translating it yields CAWSVRTGGDQPQHF.

To note about this clone: This sample includes further DNA sequences coding for the same CDR3. This rearrangement joins TRBV5-1 to TRBJ1-1; D call uncertain. Looked up from germline, CDR1 is SGHRS and CDR2 is YFSETQ. The ends were cut back, 0 bases at V and 1 base at J, with 4 bases in the middle. The CDR3 length is 13 residues. Written as DNA, the CDR3 is TGCGCCAGCAGCTTGGAGCAGAACACTGAAGCTTTCTTT. Its translation: CASSLEQNTEAFF.

This chain joins TRBV4-2 and TRBJ1-1; weak D call: TRBD1 (6 bases). Trimming shortened V by 3 bases and J by 7 bases, and 12 bases separated the two germline ends. Germline V lookup: CDR1 LGHNA, CDR2 YNFKEQ. The CDR3 is 13 residues long. CDR3 in amino acids: CASSQDKDSEAFF. The CDR3 region has the DNA TGTGCCAGCAGCCAGGATAAGGACAGTGAAGCTTTCTTT.

The gene calls are TRBV9 and TRBJ2-1, with 13 bases lining up with TRBD2. CDR1 is SGDLS, CDR2 YYNGEE, per germline. V was pared by 2 bases and J by 7 bases, with 12 bases of the junction left unmatched. The CDR3 is 18 residues long. CDR3 protein: CASSVGPTGTSGNNEQFF. CDR3 bases: TGTGCCAGCAGCGTCGGCCCGACCGGGACTAGCGGGAATAATGAGCAGTTCTTC.

V usage is TRBV27 and J usage is TRBJ1-4; D is unclear. The germline CDR1 and CDR2 sequences are MNHEY and SMNVEV (reference sequence). The CDR3 runs to 18 residues. Trimming removed 1 base from V and 0 bases from J, with 15 bases in between. DNA of the CDR3: TGTGCCAGCAGTTTATATGCAGGCGGGTATGCAACTAATGAAAAACTGTTTTTT. This gives the protein CASSLYAGGYATNEKLFF.

The chain recombines TRBV24-1 with TRBJ2-5; no clear D. The ends were cut back, 5 bases at V and 0 bases at J, with 12 bases in the middle. This CDR3 contains 15 residues. CDR1 KGHDR and CDR2 SFDVKD come from the germline V gene. CDR3 protein: CATSVVGPYQETQYF. The DNA for the CDR3 is TGTGCCACCAGTGTGGTAGGGCCCTACCAAGAGACCCAGTACTTC.

The V and J genes are TRBV6-2 or TRBV6-3 and TRBJ1-1; no definite D call. Trimming removed 6 bases at V and 5 bases at J, with 13 bases between. CDR1 is MNHEY, CDR2 SVGEGT, per germline. The CDR3 contains 13 residues. The CDR3: CASSLVRNTEAFF. The CDR3 coding sequence is TGTGCCAGCAGCCTGGTCCGGAATACTGAAGCTTTCTTT.

The chain uses TRBV5-1 and TRBJ2-1, with TRBD2 identical over 8 bases. Trimming removed 4 bases from V and 7 bases from J; junction bases left unmatched: 7. This CDR3 contains 14 residues. From germline, CDR1 is SGHRS and CDR2 YFSETQ. This chain's CDR3 is CASSPGLGENEQFF. The CDR3 region has the DNA TGCGCCAGCAGCCCGGGACTAGGGGAAAATGAGCAGTTCTTC.

V gene TRBV27 combines with J gene TRBJ1-5, with D tentatively TRBD1 (6 bases). This CDR3 comprises 13 residues. The V and J ends lost 4 bases and 5 bases respectively, with 9 bases between them. In germline, CDR1 is MNHEY, CDR2 SMNVEV (reference sequence). The chain's CDR3 is CASSSGVHQPQHF. CDR3 coding DNA: TGTGCCAGCAGTTCAGGGGTTCATCAGCCCCAGCATTTT.

The chain joins TRBV7-9 to TRBJ1-1, with TRBD1 matching over 7 bases. V was clipped by 5 bases and J by 3 bases; unmatched bases: 3. The CDR3 covers 13 residues. CDR1 SEHNR and CDR2 FQNEAQ come from the germline V gene (reference sequence). CDR3 protein: CASSATGDTEAFF. The CDR3 nucleotides read TGTGCCAGCAGCGCAACAGGGGACACTGAAGCTTTCTTT.

The V gene is TRBV28, the J gene TRBJ1-2, with 7 positions matching TRBD1. The CDR3 is 13 amino acids. Germline values: CDR1 MDHEN, CDR2 SYDVKM. V lost 6 bases to trimming and J lost 3 bases; unmatched junction nucleotides: 4. The CDR3 is CASRNTGDYGYTF. Here the CDR3 DNA reads TGTGCCAGCAGAAACACAGGGGACTATGGCTACACCTTC.

The J gene is TRBJ2-7, the V gene TRBV5-5; the D call may be TRBD1 or TRBD2 (5 bases each). The CDR3 runs 14 residues. V lost 2 bases and J 1 base, leaving 10 bases between the germline ends. From germline, CDR1 is SGHKS and CDR2 YYEKEE (reference sequence). The CDR3 is CASSFRDESYEQYV. Here the CDR3 DNA reads TGTGCCAGCAGCTTCCGGGACGAATCCTACGAGCAGTACGTC.

The chain couples TRBV6-2 or TRBV6-3 to TRBJ1-4, with TRBD1 identical over 7 bases. The CDR3 runs 15 residues. Germline CDR1 reads MNHEY; CDR2 reads SVGEGT. With 2 bases clipped from V and 4 bases from J, the junction kept 4 bases outside the gene matches. The chain's CDR3 is CASSYGTAVNEKLFF. DNA of the CDR3: TGTGCCAGCAGTTACGGGACAGCAGTTAATGAAAAACTGTTTTTT.

The chain joins TRBV25-1 to TRBJ1-2, with 7 bases matching TRBD1. With 1 base clipped from V and 6 bases from J, the junction kept 5 bases outside the gene matches. The CDR3 extends over 14 amino acids. Germline V gene lookup returns CDR1 MGHDK and CDR2 SYGVNS. CDR3 sequence reads: CASSELGGGHGYTF. The CDR3 DNA reads as TGTGCCAGCAGTGAATTAGGAGGGGGCCATGGCTACACCTTC.

V usage is TRBV15 and J usage is TRBJ2-1; no firm D call. V lost 1 base to trimming and J lost 7 bases, with 11 bases between them. The CDR3 is 14 residues long. Germline CDR1 is LNHNV and CDR2 is YYDKDF (reference sequence). The CDR3 nucleotides read TGTGCCACCAGCAGAGTCACTCTCGGGAATGAGCAGTTCTTC. Its translation: CATSRVTLGNEQFF.

The chain employs TRBV5-1 and TRBJ1-2; 7 nucleotides match TRBD1. J gave up 5 bases and V 0 bases, and 10 bases lay outside the gene matches. CDR3 length: 16 residues. From germline, CDR1 is SGHRS and CDR2 YFSETQ. This CDR3 reads CASSLGDREGYYGYTF. CDR3 sequence (DNA): TGCGCCAGCAGCTTGGGAGACAGGGAGGGGTATTATGGCTACACCTTC.